This T cell receptor (beta chain) was identified during a study of cytomegalovirus exposure and HLA in healthy donors. The donors gave bone marrow, and they were healthy. Nominally healthy donors provided the samples, though records likely missed some immune exposures. Whole-study findings and limits: An ancestry cluster, one associated with Asian ancestry, reportedly showed fewer N-insertions than the approximately 660-donor mean in a later analysis. Later analysis placed DRB1 highest and HLA-C lowest in TCR association rates, which differed by HLA locus.

The PCR employed 60 Vbeta primers together with 13 Jbeta primers. Generated by immunoSEQ multiplex PCR, the TCRdb table keeps only in-frame clones and is missing some. This sample has approximately 130,000 clones; approximately 77% occur once, and the top ten carry 1.1% to 1.5%. About this clone itself: As yet, its antigen is unknown. Other DNA sequences within the sample encode an identical CDR3.

The CDR3 consists of 15 residues. V lost 1 base to trimming and J lost 0 bases, with 9 bases between them. Germline V gene data show CDR1 as SEHNR and CDR2 as FQNEAQ (reference sequence). The chain carries TRBV7-9 and TRBJ1-1; tentatively, D is TRBD1 (5 bases). The clonotype comes from a woman aged 40 to 50 in good health and CMV-seronegative. Material: PBMCs. CDR3 region: CASSLGGGMNTEAFF. CDR3 DNA sequence: TGTGCCAGCAGCTTAGGCGGGGGTATGAACACTGAAGCTTTCTTT.